These 6 T cell receptor beta chains share one sample of origin, sequenced in a study of shared clonotypes between healthy human individuals. The data were produced by immunoSEQ multiplex PCR, yet TCRdb's version contains in-frame clones alone and is incomplete. Of under 650,000 clones listed, 90% to 96% are singletons. Sequencing input: naive CD4+ T cells sorted from blood. The subset here: CD45RA+ positively selected. These receptors originate from a woman younger than 45 in good health.

The chain is built from TRBV15 and TRBJ1-5, with D possibly matching TRBD1 (6 bases). The germline V and J ends were trimmed by 2 bases and 6 bases, with 14 bases remaining between them. Germline values: CDR1 LNHNV, CDR2 YYDKDF (reference sequence). The CDR3 is 15 amino acids. CDR3 sequence (DNA): TGTGCCACCAGCAGATCACAGGGATCCCCTCAGCCCCAGCATTTT. Protein: CATSRSQGSPQPQHF.

Only one count was recorded for this clone. V is TRBV27 and J is TRBJ1-1; no firm D call. The germline CDR1 and CDR2 sequences are MNHEY and SMNVEV (reference sequence). CDR3 size: 13 residues. V lost 4 bases and J 1 base, leaving 7 bases between the germline ends. The CDR3 sequence is CASSSPRNTEAFF. The CDR3 bases are TGTGCCAGCAGTTCCCCCCGGAACACTGAAGCTTTCTTT.

The V gene is TRBV7-8, the J gene TRBJ2-1; TRBD2 aligns across 7 bases. Trimming took 4 bases from V and 1 from J; bases not matched to a gene: 13. The CDR3 is 18 amino acids. Germline CDR1 SGHVS, CDR2 FQNEAQ. This CDR3 reads CASSSYRGRDYSYNEQFF. The CDR3 region has the DNA TGTGCCAGCAGCTCATACCGTGGGCGGGACTATTCCTACAATGAGCAGTTCTTC.

This clone was observed a single time. V usage is TRBV28 and J usage is TRBJ1-4; 9 nucleotides align to TRBD1. This CDR3 has 14 residues. Germline values: CDR1 MDHEN, CDR2 SYDVKM. Losses at the gene ends were 6 bases for V and 5 bases for J; bases not matched to a gene: 4. The CDR3 sequence: CASRRDRVNEKLFF. Here the CDR3 DNA reads TGTGCCAGCAGGCGGGACAGGGTAAATGAAAAACTGTTTTTT.

This chain uses TRBV18 with TRBJ2-2; 12 bases match TRBD1. The V segment lost 3 bases and the J segment 7 bases; nucleotides outside the gene matches: 6. CDR1 and CDR2 (germline): KGHSH, LQKENI. The CDR3 sequence is 16 residues long. For the CDR3, the DNA is TGTGCCAGCTCACCTACCGGGACAGGGGGCAGCGGGGAGCTGTTTTTT. This encodes CASSPTGTGGSGELFF.

The chain joins TRBV5-1 to TRBJ2-7; 11 nucleotides line up with TRBD2. Germline CDR1 is SGHRS and CDR2 is YFSETQ. J lost 2 bases, V lost 4 bases, and 8 bases had no gene match. CDR3 size: 16 residues. The CDR3 is CASSPNSGRAAYEQYF. The CDR3, as DNA: TGCGCCAGCAGCCCTAATAGCGGGAGGGCCGCCTACGAGCAGTACTTC.